The clone carrying this T cell receptor beta chain has ten or more counts. These data are taken from a study of early T cells in non-severe SARS-CoV-2 infection. Individual cDNA molecules each received unique molecular identifiers attached to them. TCRdb redid the calling of the 5' RACE reads with MiXCR, one entry per CDR3 protein. The sample has about 20,000 distinct CDR3 sequences, less than 4.5% seen once; the top ten hold about 1.5%. V was clipped by 2 bases and J by 3 bases; unmatched bases: 16. Germline lookup yields CDR1 MNHEY and CDR2 SVGAGI. The CDR3 consists of 19 residues. Sample: whole blood. The rearrangement uses TRBV6-5 and TRBJ2-1; 7 bases fit TRBD1. This sequence was found in an adult who was a healthcare worker with PCR-confirmed SARS-CoV-2 infection or an uninfected control (not recorded which). CDR3 protein: CASSYRGQAGMWDYNEQFF. The CDR3 bases are TGTGCCAGCAGTTACCGAGGACAGGCAGGGATGTGGGACTACAATGAGCAGTTCTTC.